Each of the 4 T cell receptor beta chains below was sequenced from the same sample in a study of cytotoxic CD8 clonotypes in ibrutinib-treated CLL. Profiling relied on immunoSEQ multiplex PCR, and the TCRdb table lists in-frame clones only, not all of them. The table records 9,500 to 14,000 clones, around 81% of them present only once. The sequences come from PBMCs, collected at disease progression, from a patient treated with ibrutinib. Receptor source: a human donor with chronic lymphocytic leukemia.

The chain employs TRBV29-1 and TRBJ2-7; TRBD1 aligns across 11 bases. V gave up 8 bases and J gave up 4 bases; unmatched junction bases: 4. The CDR3 contains 12 residues. The V gene's germline CDR1 is SQVTM and CDR2 ANQGSEA. The CDR3 loop is CSTRDRGYEQYF. CDR3 DNA: TGCAGCACCCGGGACAGGGGGTACGAGCAGTACTTC.

This chain connects TRBV5-4 to TRBJ1-3; D may be TRBD1 (6 bases). The CDR3 is made up of 15 amino acids. Per germline, CDR1 SGHNT and CDR2 YYREEE (reference sequence). V was cut by 4 bases and J by 0 bases, with 11 bases left in between. The CDR3: CASSPGQSSGNTIYF. CDR3 sequence (DNA): TGTGCCAGCAGCCCAGGACAGAGCTCTGGAAACACCATATATTTT.

The V gene is TRBV29-1, the J gene TRBJ1-4, with a weak D call TRBD1 (5 bases). The CDR3 has 13 residues. The germline V gene has CDR1 SQVTM and CDR2 ANQGSEA. Between the trimmed V and J ends, which lost 4 bases and 8 bases, there was a span of 14 bases. In DNA form, the CDR3 reads TGCAGCGTTGTTGATAGGGGCGGCGAAAAACTGTTTTTT. As protein: CSVVDRGGEKLFF.

The CDR3 region is CASRREVNEQYF. The CDR3 DNA reads TGTGCCAGCAGGCGGGAGGTGAACGAGCAGTACTTC. The chain has TRBV11-2 and TRBJ2-7, with TRBD2 matching over 8 bases. The CDR3 length is 12 residues. J gave up 5 bases and V 6 bases, and 3 bases lay outside the gene matches. Germline assignment: CDR1 SGHAT and CDR2 FQNNGV.